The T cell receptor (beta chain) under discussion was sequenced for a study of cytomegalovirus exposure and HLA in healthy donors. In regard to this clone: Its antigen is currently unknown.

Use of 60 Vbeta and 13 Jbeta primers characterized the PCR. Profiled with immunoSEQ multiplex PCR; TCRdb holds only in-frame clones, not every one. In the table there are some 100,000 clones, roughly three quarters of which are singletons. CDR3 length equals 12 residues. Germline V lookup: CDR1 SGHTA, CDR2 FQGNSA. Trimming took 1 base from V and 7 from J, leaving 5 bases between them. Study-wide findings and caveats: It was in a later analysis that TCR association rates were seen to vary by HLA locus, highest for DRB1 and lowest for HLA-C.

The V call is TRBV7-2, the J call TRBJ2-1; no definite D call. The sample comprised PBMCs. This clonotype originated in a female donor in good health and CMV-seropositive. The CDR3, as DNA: TGTGCCAGCAGCTTAGAGCCAAATGAGCAGTTCTTC. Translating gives CASSLEPNEQFF.